The clone carrying this TCR beta chain was seen more than once but under ten times. The target antigen is unknown. The sample is drawn from a study of cytomegalovirus exposure and HLA in healthy donors. Study results and caveats: Earlier analysis yielded a pattern in which most TCR beta V segments were productive about 90% or about 30% of the time. Later on, a genetic analysis was performed. It linked a missense variant in DCLRE1C with V- and J-gene trimming of TCR beta.

The germline V gene encodes CDR1 SNHLY and CDR2 FYNNEI. The CDR3 runs 14 residues. Deletions cut 3 bases from V and 4 bases from J, with 12 bases between. Researchers ran the PCR with 60 Vbeta and 13 Jbeta primers. Here immunoSEQ multiplex PCR was the method, and the copy in TCRdb shows in-frame clones only, minus some. The sample lists about 120,000 clones, more than 70% occurring once. The chain carries TRBV2 and TRBJ1-2; TRBD1 might be the D (5 bases). This clonotype was obtained from a man aged 50-60 years in good health and CMV-seropositive. The sequencing input was PBMCs. The CDR3: CASSDRPGIYGYTF. The CDR3 coding sequence is TGTGCCAGCAGTGATAGGCCAGGGATCTATGGCTACACCTTC.